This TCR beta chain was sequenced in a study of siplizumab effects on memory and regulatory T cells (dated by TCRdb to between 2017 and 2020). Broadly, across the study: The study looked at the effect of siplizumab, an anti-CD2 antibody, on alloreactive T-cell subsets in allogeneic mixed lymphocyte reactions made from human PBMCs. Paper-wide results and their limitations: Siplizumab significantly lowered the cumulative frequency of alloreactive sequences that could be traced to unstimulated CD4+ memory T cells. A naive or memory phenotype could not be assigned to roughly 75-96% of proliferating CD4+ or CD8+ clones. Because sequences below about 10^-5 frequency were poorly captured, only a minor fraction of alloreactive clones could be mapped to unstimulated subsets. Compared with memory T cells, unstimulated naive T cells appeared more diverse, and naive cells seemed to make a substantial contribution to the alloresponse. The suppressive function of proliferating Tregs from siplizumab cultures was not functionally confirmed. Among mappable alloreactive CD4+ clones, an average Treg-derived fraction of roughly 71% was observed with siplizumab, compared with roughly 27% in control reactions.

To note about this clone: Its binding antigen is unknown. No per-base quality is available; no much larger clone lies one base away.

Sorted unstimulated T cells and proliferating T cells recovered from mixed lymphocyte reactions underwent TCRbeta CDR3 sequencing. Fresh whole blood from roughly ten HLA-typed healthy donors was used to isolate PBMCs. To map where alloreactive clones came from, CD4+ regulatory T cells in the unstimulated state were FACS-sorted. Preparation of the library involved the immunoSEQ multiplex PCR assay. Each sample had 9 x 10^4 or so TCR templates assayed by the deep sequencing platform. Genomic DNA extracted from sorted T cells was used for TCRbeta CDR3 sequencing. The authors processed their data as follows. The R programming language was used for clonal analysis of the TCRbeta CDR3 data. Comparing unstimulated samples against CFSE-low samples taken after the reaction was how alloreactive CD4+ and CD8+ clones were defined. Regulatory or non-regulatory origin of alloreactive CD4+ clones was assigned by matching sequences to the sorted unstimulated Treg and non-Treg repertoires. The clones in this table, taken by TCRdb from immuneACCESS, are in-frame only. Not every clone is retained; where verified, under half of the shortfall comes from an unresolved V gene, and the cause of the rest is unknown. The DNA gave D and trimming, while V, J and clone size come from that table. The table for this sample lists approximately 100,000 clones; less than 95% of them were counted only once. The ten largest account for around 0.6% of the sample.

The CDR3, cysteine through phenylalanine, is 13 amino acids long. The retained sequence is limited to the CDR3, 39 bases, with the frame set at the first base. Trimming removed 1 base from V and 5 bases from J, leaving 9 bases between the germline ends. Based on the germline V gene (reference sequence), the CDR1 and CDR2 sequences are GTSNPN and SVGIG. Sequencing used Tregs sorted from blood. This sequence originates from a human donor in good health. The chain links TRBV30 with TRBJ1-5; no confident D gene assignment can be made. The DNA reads TGTGCCTGGAGTGCAGGCAATTATCAGCCCCAGCATTTT. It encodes CAWSAGNYQPQHF.